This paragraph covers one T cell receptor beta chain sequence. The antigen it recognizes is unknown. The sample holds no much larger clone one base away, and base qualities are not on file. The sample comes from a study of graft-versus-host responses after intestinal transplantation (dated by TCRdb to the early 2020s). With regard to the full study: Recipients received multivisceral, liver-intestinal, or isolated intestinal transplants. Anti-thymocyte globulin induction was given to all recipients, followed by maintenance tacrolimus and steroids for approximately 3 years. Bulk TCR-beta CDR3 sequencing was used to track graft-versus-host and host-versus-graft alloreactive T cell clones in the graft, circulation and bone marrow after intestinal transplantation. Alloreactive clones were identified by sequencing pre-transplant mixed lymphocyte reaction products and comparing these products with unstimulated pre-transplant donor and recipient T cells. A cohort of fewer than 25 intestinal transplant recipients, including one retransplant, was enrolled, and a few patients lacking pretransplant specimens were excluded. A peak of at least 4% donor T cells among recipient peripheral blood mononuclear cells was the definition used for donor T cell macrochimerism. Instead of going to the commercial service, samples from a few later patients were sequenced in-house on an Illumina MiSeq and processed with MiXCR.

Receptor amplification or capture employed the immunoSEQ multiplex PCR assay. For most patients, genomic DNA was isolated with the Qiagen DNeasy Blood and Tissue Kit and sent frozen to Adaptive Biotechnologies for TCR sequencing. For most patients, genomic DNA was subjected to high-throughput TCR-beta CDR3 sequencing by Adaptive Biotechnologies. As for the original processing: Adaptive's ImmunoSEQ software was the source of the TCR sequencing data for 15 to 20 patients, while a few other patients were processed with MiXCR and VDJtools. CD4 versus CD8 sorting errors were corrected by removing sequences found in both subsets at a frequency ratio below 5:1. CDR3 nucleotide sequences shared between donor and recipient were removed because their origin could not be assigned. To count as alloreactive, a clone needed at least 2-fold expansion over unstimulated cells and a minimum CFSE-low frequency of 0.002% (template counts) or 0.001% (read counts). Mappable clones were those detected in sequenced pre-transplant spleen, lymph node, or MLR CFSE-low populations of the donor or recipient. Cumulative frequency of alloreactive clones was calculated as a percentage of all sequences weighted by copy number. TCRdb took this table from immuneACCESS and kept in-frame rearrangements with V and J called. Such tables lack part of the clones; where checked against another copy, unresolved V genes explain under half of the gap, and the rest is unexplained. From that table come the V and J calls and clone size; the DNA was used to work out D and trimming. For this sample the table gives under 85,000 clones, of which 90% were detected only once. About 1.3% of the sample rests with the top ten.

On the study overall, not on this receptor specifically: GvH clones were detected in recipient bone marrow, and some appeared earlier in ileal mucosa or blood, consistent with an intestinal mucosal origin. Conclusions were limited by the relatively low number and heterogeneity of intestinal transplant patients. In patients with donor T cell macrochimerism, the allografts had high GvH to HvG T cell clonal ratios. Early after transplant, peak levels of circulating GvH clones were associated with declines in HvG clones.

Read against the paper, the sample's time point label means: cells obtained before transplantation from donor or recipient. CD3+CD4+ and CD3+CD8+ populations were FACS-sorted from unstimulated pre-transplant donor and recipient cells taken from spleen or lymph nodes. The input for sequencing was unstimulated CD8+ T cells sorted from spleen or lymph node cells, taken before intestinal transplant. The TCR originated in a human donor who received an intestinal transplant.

The DNA is as follows: TGTGCCAGCAGCGACCAGGGGTCCGAGCAGTACTTC. The encoded protein is CASSDQGSEQYF. The rearrangement combines TRBV9 with TRBJ2-7; TRBD1 might be the D gene, on 6 matching bases. Per the germline V gene, SGDLS is the CDR1 and YYNGEE is the CDR2. V is clipped by 3 bases and J by 6 bases, and the sequence between their germline boundaries is 10 bases long. Inclusive of the bounding cysteine and phenylalanine, the CDR3 is 12 residues long. Just the 36-base CDR3 DNA is kept, in frame starting at base 1.